This entry lists 7 T cell receptor beta chains sequenced from one sample in a study of T-cell reconstitution after alpha-beta-depleted transplantation in children. Construction of the TCRbeta library involved unique molecular identifiers. TCRdb reanalysed the PCR reads using MiXCR and keeps one entry per CDR3 protein. The repertoire holds some 200,000 distinct CDR3 sequences, with roughly 8.1% as singletons. The material sequenced was PBMCs, mostly from graft donor cells, taken 360 days after TCRalphabeta/CD19-depleted stem cell transplant. These receptors were obtained from a male patient between 2 and 10 years old who had a stem cell transplant for acute myeloid leukemia, so the T cells may come from the graft donor.

This clonotype turned up a few times. This chain joins TRBV10-2 and TRBJ1-2, with TRBD1 matching 10 bases. The CDR3 totals 16 residues. Trimming cost V 6 bases and J 4 bases; bases outside gene matches: 11. Germline CDR1 and CDR2: WSHSY and SAAADI. The CDR3 spells CASSAGTGEISYGYTF. The CDR3 DNA reads as TGCGCCAGCAGCGCCGGGACAGGGGAAATTTCCTATGGCTACACCTTC.

This clonotype showed up many times. This chain links TRBV10-3 with TRBJ1-1, with 10 bases that match TRBD1. Germline trimming cut 6 bases from V and 6 bases from J; bases unmatched to any gene: 4. CDR3 length: 13 residues. CDR1 ENHRY and CDR2 SYGVKD come from the germline V gene. The CDR3 loop is CAIRGTGVAEAFF. CDR3 in DNA: TGTGCCATCAGGGGGACAGGGGTGGCTGAAGCTTTCTTT.

This clonotype was counted only a few times. The V call is TRBV15, the J call TRBJ1-4; 7 nucleotides agree with TRBD1. Germline CDR1 and CDR2: LNHNV and YYDKDF (reference sequence). Trimming at V came to 0 bases and at J to 8 bases, leaving 3 bases not matched to a gene. The CDR3 is 14 residues long. CDR3 region: CATSRDAGGEKLFF. CDR3 bases: TGTGCCACCAGCAGAGACGCAGGGGGGGAAAAACTGTTTTTT.

This clonotype was found many times. The CDR3 sequence: CASSFRDENSNQPQHF. CDR3 in DNA: TGTGCCAGCAGCTTCCGGGACGAAAATAGCAATCAGCCCCAGCATTTT. The V and J genes are TRBV7-2 and TRBJ1-5, with D possibly matching TRBD1 (5 bases). The CDR3 length is 16 residues. Germline-derived CDR1 and CDR2 are SGHTA and FQGNSA. Trimming stripped 3 bases from V and 0 bases from J, with 12 bases between.

This clonotype was recorded at least ten times. J is TRBJ2-5 and V is TRBV15, with D perhaps TRBD1 (6 bases). Germline CDR1 is LNHNV and CDR2 is YYDKDF (reference sequence). The CDR3 loop spans 13 amino acids. Trimming pared 6 bases from V and 1 base from J, leaving 9 bases between. DNA for the CDR3: TGTGCCACCAGTCTGGGGGCCCAAGAGACCCAGTACTTC. This gives the protein CATSLGAQETQYF. Variable domain in full (rest from reference TRBV15 and TRBJ2-5): DAMVIQNPRYQVTQFGKPVTLSCSQTLNHNVMYWYQQKSSQAPKLLFHYYDKDFNNEADTPDNFQSRRPNTSFCFLDIRSPGLGDTAMYLCATSLGAQETQYFGPGTRLLVL.

The chain joins TRBV12-3 or TRBV12-4 to TRBJ2-7; 7 bases are shared with TRBD1. There are 13 residues in the CDR3. Trimming removed 5 bases from V and 6 bases from J; junction bases left unmatched: 7. CDR3 nucleotide sequence: TGTGCCAGCAGTCCCGGCGCAGGGGGCGAGCAGTACGTC. As protein: CASSPGAGGEQYV.

The chain uses TRBV6-1 and TRBJ2-4, with 8 nucleotides matching TRBD1. The V segment lost 4 bases and the J segment 8 bases; nucleotides outside the gene matches: 4. This CDR3 has 13 amino acids. Germline V gene sequence: CDR1 MNHNS, CDR2 SASEGT. CDR3 sequence: CASSVDRAYIQYF. The CDR3 DNA sequence: TGTGCCAGCAGTGTGGACAGGGCTTACATTCAGTACTTC.